This T cell receptor (beta chain) was identified during a study of T cell changes during pregnancy in multiple sclerosis. CDR3 length: 14 residues. Trimming cost V 8 bases and J 3 bases; bases outside gene matches: 6. The germline CDR1 and CDR2 sequences are LNHDA and SQIVND (reference sequence). The data were produced by immunoSEQ multiplex PCR, yet TCRdb's version contains in-frame clones alone and is incomplete. The sample contains about 36,000 clones, about 92% of which appear only once. This clone was recorded once. The material sequenced was CD4+ T cells from peripheral blood mononuclear cells, taken in the first trimester of pregnancy. This clonotype was sampled from a female donor with multiple sclerosis, enrolled in a pregnancy study. The chain links TRBV19 to TRBJ1-5; 8 bases agree with TRBD1. The CDR3 region has the DNA TGTGCCAGTCAATCAGGGGGCACCAATCAGCCCCAGCATTTT. Protein product: CASQSGGTNQPQHF.